Sequencing of this T cell receptor beta chain was carried out in a study of blood T cell repertoires in COVID-19. For the study at large: The United States, Italy and Spain were the sources of the acute and convalescent COVID-19 samples. PBMCs, B-cell-depleted T cells, or T cells provided the cDNA or gDNA that made up the material.

The CDR3 covers 13 residues. Germline V gene sequence: CDR1 LGHDT, CDR2 YNNKEL (reference sequence). Trimming stripped 1 base from V and 4 bases from J, with 8 bases between. In the original workflow: Scientists estimated how many nucleated cells there were by amplifying reference gene primers. Clones were sequenced by immunoSEQ multiplex PCR, and TCRdb holds only the in-frame ones, with some missing. V, J and clone size are taken as reported in that table, and D and trimming were inferred from the DNA itself. The table lists approximately 75,000 clones, approximately 82% of them singletons, with about a fifth in the top ten.

The receptor was derived from a woman aged 50 to 65 with acute or convalescent COVID-19. This chain connects TRBV3-1 (or the pseudogene TRBV3-2) to TRBJ2-7; TRBD2 is a possible D gene (5 bases). Sequenced input: peripheral blood. For the CDR3, the DNA is TGTGCCAGCAGCCAAGCGCGAGGGTACGAGCAGTACTTC. This codes for CASSQARGYEQYF.